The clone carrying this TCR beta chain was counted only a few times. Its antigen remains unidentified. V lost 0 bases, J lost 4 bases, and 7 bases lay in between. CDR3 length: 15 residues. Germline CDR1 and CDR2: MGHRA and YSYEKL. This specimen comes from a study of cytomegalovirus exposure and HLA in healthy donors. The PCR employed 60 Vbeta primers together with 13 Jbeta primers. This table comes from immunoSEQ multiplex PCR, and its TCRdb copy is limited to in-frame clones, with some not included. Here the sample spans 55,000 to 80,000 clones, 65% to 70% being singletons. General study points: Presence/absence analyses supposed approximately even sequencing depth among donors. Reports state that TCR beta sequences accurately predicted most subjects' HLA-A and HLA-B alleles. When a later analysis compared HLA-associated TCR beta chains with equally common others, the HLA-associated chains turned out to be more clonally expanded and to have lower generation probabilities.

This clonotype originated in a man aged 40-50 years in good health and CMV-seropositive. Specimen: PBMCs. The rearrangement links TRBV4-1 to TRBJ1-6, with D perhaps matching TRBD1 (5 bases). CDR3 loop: CASSQDPGYNSPLHF. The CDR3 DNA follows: TGCGCCAGCAGCCAAGATCCAGGGTATAATTCACCCCTCCACTTT.